Below are 18 T cell receptor beta chains sequenced from a single sample in a study of OX40 agonist ivuxolimab in advanced cancers. The table came from immunoSEQ multiplex PCR; TCRdb's copy has only in-frame clones and leaves some out. The repertoire holds approximately 77,000 clones, with about nine tenths as singletons. The sequencing used CD4+ or CD8+ T cells sorted from blood, collected in a trial of the OX40 agonist ivuxolimab. These receptors were collected from an adult with an advanced solid tumor such as melanoma, head and neck, liver or kidney cancer.

The J gene is TRBJ2-2, the V gene TRBV7-3; D unclear. Germline-derived CDR1 and CDR2 are SGHTA and FQGTGA. This CDR3 contains 14 residues. V dropped 4 bases and J dropped 3 bases, with 9 bases sitting between them. CDR3 amino acids: CASSYYLHTGELFF. As DNA, the CDR3 is TGTGCCAGCAGCTACTACTTACACACCGGGGAGCTGTTTTTT.

The rearrangement joins TRBV29-1 to TRBJ1-3; D unclear. The CDR3 runs 14 residues. V lost 6 bases, J lost 0 bases, and 12 bases lay in between. CDR1 SQVTM and CDR2 ANQGSEA come from the germline V gene. This CDR3 reads CSVLDGRSGNTIYF. CDR3 DNA: TGCAGCGTGCTTGACGGCCGCTCTGGAAACACCATATATTTT. Full variable domain (remainder filled in from reference TRBV29-1 and TRBJ1-3): SAVISQKPSRDICQRGTSLTIQCQVDSQVTMMFWYRQQPGQSLTLIATANQGSEATYESGFVIDKFPISRPNLTFSTLTVSNMSPEDSSIYLCSVLDGRSGNTIYFGEGSWLTVV.

This chain links TRBV5-1 with TRBJ2-1, with 16 positions matching TRBD2. Trimming removed 4 bases from V and 10 bases from J; junction bases left unmatched: 17. CDR3 size: 19 residues. CDR1 SGHRS and CDR2 YFSETQ come from the germline V gene. CDR3 nucleotide sequence: TGCGCCAGCAGCGGGACAGCCAGGGGACTAGCGGGAGGGCCAGAAGAGCAGTTCTTC. Its protein product is CASSGTARGLAGGPEEQFF.

The chain couples TRBV10-3 to TRBJ2-7, with 8 bases matching TRBD2. The CDR3 covers 13 residues. V gave up 8 bases and J gave up 5 bases; unmatched junction bases: 8. Germline V lookup: CDR1 ENHRY, CDR2 SYGVKD. CDR3 bases: TGTGCCATCGGTACCGGGGGGGTTGACGAGCAGTACTTC. It encodes CAIGTGGVDEQYF.

In nucleotides, the CDR3 is TGTGCCAGCTCACCACCGGGGTCCCGAAGGGATGGCTACACCTTC. It yields the protein CASSPPGSRRDGYTF. The chain couples TRBV18 to TRBJ1-2; D is unresolved. The CDR3 covers 15 residues. Germline V gene lookup returns CDR1 KGHSH and CDR2 LQKENI. Trimming cost V 0 bases and J 6 bases, with 14 bases left between them. The full variable domain, its missing parts supplied by reference TRBV18 and TRBJ1-2, is NAGVMQNPRHLVRRRGQEARLRCSPMKGHSHVYWYRQLPEEGLKFMVYLQKENIIDESGMPKERFSAEFPKEGPSILRIQQVVRGDSAAYFCASSPPGSRRDGYTFGSGTRLTVV.

With respect to this clone: Other nucleotide sequences from this sample produce the same CDR3. The chain links TRBV19 to TRBJ1-5, with D unclear. Germline V gene lookup returns CDR1 LNHDA and CDR2 SQIVND (reference sequence). The CDR3 runs 11 residues. The V gene lost 6 bases and the J gene lost 6 bases, with 6 bases spanning the gap. CDR3 bases: TGTGCCAGTAGCCCTACTCAGCCCCAGCATTTT. Encoded protein: CASSPTQPQHF.

The rearrangement uses TRBV5-4 and TRBJ2-3, with D possibly matching TRBD1 (6 bases). With 2 bases removed from V and 4 bases from J, the gap between germline ends came to 11 bases. Per germline, CDR1 SGHNT and CDR2 YYREEE (reference sequence). This CDR3 region has 14 residues. The CDR3 DNA sequence: TGTGCCAGCAGCTTACAGGGTGTTTCAGATACGCAGTATTTT. Its translation is CASSLQGVSDTQYF.

The chain uses TRBV7-8 and TRBJ2-4; D is perhaps TRBD1 (5 bases). V shed 1 base and J shed 6 bases, with 19 bases lying between them. In germline, CDR1 is SGHVS, CDR2 FQNEAQ. This CDR3 contains 17 residues. The CDR3 DNA reads TGTGCCAGCAGCTTAGTTGGAGTCGGGCAGGGTTTAAACATTCAGTACTTC. Its translation is CASSLVGVGQGLNIQYF.

In its sample, this clone was seen a few times. This chain uses TRBV2 with TRBJ2-1, with 7 positions matching TRBD2. This CDR3 region has 15 residues. From germline, CDR1 is SNHLY and CDR2 FYNNEI. V shed 3 bases, J shed 1 base, and the junction held 3 bases outside the gene matches. This CDR3 reads CASSDSGISYNEQFF. The CDR3 coding sequence is TGTGCCAGCAGTGACAGCGGGATTTCCTACAATGAGCAGTTCTTC.

The chain joins TRBV5-5 to TRBJ1-2; TRBD1 agrees at 8 bases. The germline V gene has CDR1 SGHKS and CDR2 YYEKEE (reference sequence). With 3 bases clipped from V and 2 bases from J, the junction kept 3 bases outside the gene matches. The CDR3 consists of 14 residues. CDR3 DNA: TGTGCCAGCAGCTCGACAGGGGAAAACTATGGCTACACCTTC. Protein product: CASSSTGENYGYTF. The full variable domain, in which reference TRBV5-5 and TRBJ1-2 provide the parts outside the CDR3, is DAGVTQSPTHLIKTRGQQVTLRCSPISGHKSVSWYQQVLGQGPQFIFQYYEKEERGRGNFPDRFSARQFPNYSSELNVNALLLGDSALYLCASSSTGENYGYTFGSGTRLTVV.

The chain recombines TRBV6-1 with TRBJ2-3; D gene ambiguous. The CDR3 has 14 amino acids. Trimming left V 8 bases short and J 0 bases short, with 12 bases between. Germline V CDR1 and CDR2: MNHNS, SASEGT. The chain's CDR3 is CASLQTLSTDTQYF. In DNA form, the CDR3 reads TGTGCCAGCCTACAGACCCTCAGCACAGATACGCAGTATTTT.

The V and J genes are TRBV7-2 and TRBJ2-3; D may be TRBD1 or TRBD2 (6 bases each). This CDR3 is built from 15 residues. Trimming removed 1 base at V and 10 bases at J, with 18 bases between. The germline V gene encodes CDR1 SGHTA and CDR2 FQGNSA. CDR3 sequence reads: CASSLEGGRGGSQYF. The CDR3 nucleotides read TGTGCCAGCAGCTTAGAAGGGGGGCGGGGCGGCTCGCAGTATTTT.

This clone showed up just once. The chain recombines TRBV6-1 with TRBJ2-7; TRBD1 matches at 11 bases. Germline V gene sequence: CDR1 MNHNS, CDR2 SASEGT. The length of the CDR3 is 15 residues. J lost 2 bases, V lost 4 bases, and 4 bases had no gene match. The CDR3 protein is CASSGPGQGAYEQYF. CDR3 DNA: TGTGCCAGCAGTGGACCGGGACAGGGGGCCTACGAGCAGTACTTC.

The V gene is TRBV19, the J gene TRBJ2-7; unclear D gene. This CDR3 is built from 11 residues. CDR1 and CDR2 from the germline V gene are LNHDA and SQIVND (reference sequence). V lost 0 bases and J lost 6, with 3 bases in between. CDR3 coding DNA: TGTGCCAGTAGTATAGAAGGCGAGCAGTACTTC. This codes for CASSIEGEQYF.

V gene TRBV19 combines with J gene TRBJ2-2, with D possibly TRBD2 on 6 matching bases. CDR3 length: 14 amino acids. In germline, CDR1 is LNHDA, CDR2 SQIVND (reference sequence). The V end was cut by 4 bases, the J end by 5 bases, with 11 bases between. The CDR3 coding sequence is TGTGCCAGTAGTAAACCGGGACTTACCGGGGAGCTGTTTTTT. It translates to CASSKPGLTGELFF. The whole variable domain, remainder taken from reference TRBV19 and TRBJ2-2, is DGGITQSPKYLFRKEGQNVTLSCEQNLNHDAMYWYRQDPGQGLRLIYYSQIVNDFQKGDIAEGYSVSREKKESFPLTVTSAQKNPTAFYLCASSKPGLTGELFFGEGSRLTVL.

The V call is TRBV28, the J call TRBJ1-4; D may be TRBD1 (6 bases). The V gene lost 6 bases and the J gene lost 5 bases, with 13 bases spanning the gap. Per germline, CDR1 MDHEN and CDR2 SYDVKM. CDR3 size: 14 residues. The DNA for the CDR3 is TGTGCCAGCAGCCCTTTCGACAGGAATGAAAAACTGTTTTTT. This gives the protein CASSPFDRNEKLFF. The whole variable domain, filled in from reference TRBV28 and TRBJ1-4, reads DVKVTQSSRYLVKRTGEKVFLECVQDMDHENMFWYRQDPGLGLRLIYFSYDVKMKEKGDIPEGYSVSREKKERFSLILESASTNQTSMYLCASSPFDRNEKLFFGSGTQLSVL.

J is TRBJ1-3 and V is TRBV6-1; TRBD1 matches 7 bases. CDR3 length: 15 amino acids. V trimming: 6 bases; J trimming: 4 bases; junction bases outside the gene matches: 9. CDR1 is MNHNS and CDR2 is SASEGT in the germline V gene. Here the CDR3 reads CASRAPGQSGNTIYF. The CDR3 nucleotides read TGTGCCAGCAGAGCCCCGGGACAGTCAGGAAACACCATATATTTT.

The rearrangement links TRBV10-1 to TRBJ2-1; TRBD2 matches 13 bases. There are 16 residues in the CDR3. Losses at the gene ends were 3 bases for V and 8 bases for J; bases not matched to a gene: 7. Germline V CDR1 and CDR2: WNHNN, SYGVQD (reference sequence). The CDR3 DNA reads as TGCGCCAGCAGTGACCGGACTAGCGGGGGTCGGGATGAGCAGTTCTTC. Its protein is CASSDRTSGGRDEQFF.